This T cell receptor beta chain stems from a study of blood T cell repertoires in COVID-19. Repertoires were generated with immunoSEQ multiplex PCR, while TCRdb's copy carries only in-frame clones and drops some. The table has about 33,000 clones, 85% seen once. Sequencing input: peripheral blood. The source is a man aged 55 to 69 with active COVID-19.

CDR3: CSASSQGARNGYTF. The CDR3, as DNA: TGCAGTGCTAGTTCACAGGGGGCGCGTAATGGCTACACCTTC. The rearrangement joins TRBV20-1 to TRBJ1-2; TRBD1 matches at 9 bases. This CDR3 contains 14 residues. The germline V gene encodes CDR1 DFQATT and CDR2 SNEGSKA (reference sequence). V gave up 3 bases and J gave up 6 bases; unmatched junction bases: 8.